One and the same sample provided the 26 T cell receptor beta chains below, sequenced in a study of cytomegalovirus exposure and HLA in healthy donors. The protocol was immunoSEQ multiplex PCR, while the TCRdb copy is restricted to in-frame clones and leaves out a portion. This repertoire shows 110,000 or so clones, around nine tenths found once; its top ten account for about 4.1%. Sequencing was done on a sample of PBMCs. Receptors originate from a man between 18 and 29 years old in good health and CMV-seropositive.

The chain recombines TRBV9 with TRBJ2-7, with a tentative D call TRBD1 (6 bases). With 3 bases removed from V and 5 bases from J, the gap between germline ends came to 12 bases. Germline V gene lookup returns CDR1 SGDLS and CDR2 YYNGEE. This CDR3 contains 13 residues. CDR3 in DNA: TGTGCCAGCAGCGGCCGGGACAACCACGAGCAGTACTTC. The encoded protein is CASSGRDNHEQYF.

This rearrangement joins TRBV6-5 to TRBJ1-2; weak D call: TRBD1 (5 bases). V lost 6 bases and J 4 bases, leaving 12 bases between the germline ends. CDR3 length equals 13 residues. Germline CDR1 is MNHEY and CDR2 is SVGAGI. In nucleotides, the CDR3 is TGTGCCAGCAGGCCCGGGACTTCCTATGGCTACACCTTC. Protein: CASRPGTSYGYTF.

The CDR3 spells CASSQYPSRDREDIAKNIQYF. The CDR3 region has the DNA TGCGCCAGCAGTCAATACCCCTCGAGGGACAGAGAAGACATAGCCAAAAACATTCAGTACTTC. This rearrangement joins TRBV23-1 to TRBJ2-4; the match to TRBD1 covers 7 bases. TRBV23-1 is annotated as an ORF whose role is uncertain. This CDR3 spans 21 amino acids. V lost 1 base to trimming and J lost 0 bases; unmatched junction nucleotides: 18.

The chain has TRBV11-2 and TRBJ2-5, with 8 bases aligning to TRBD2. The CDR3 runs to 15 residues. Germline loops: CDR1 SGHAT, CDR2 FQNNGV. The J segment lost 1 base and the V segment lost 3 bases, leaving 4 bases of the junction unmatched. CDR3: CASSFQRGIQETQYF. CDR3 coding DNA: TGTGCCAGCAGCTTCCAGCGGGGGATCCAAGAGACCCAGTACTTC.

The rearrangement uses TRBV5-4 and TRBJ1-2; 9 nucleotides agree with TRBD1. The germline CDR1 and CDR2 sequences are SGHNT and YYREEE (reference sequence). This CDR3 has 15 residues. V dropped 3 bases and J dropped 4; count of bases not matched to a gene: 7. This chain's CDR3 is CASSSGQGMGYGYTF. CDR3 nucleotide sequence: TGTGCCAGCAGCTCGGGACAGGGAATGGGCTATGGCTACACCTTC.

V and J are TRBV13 and TRBJ2-5; a possible D gene is TRBD2 (5 bases). The germline V gene encodes CDR1 PRHDT and CDR2 FYEKMQ (reference sequence). The CDR3 length is 14 residues. V lost 4 bases, J lost 4 bases, and 13 bases lay in between. The CDR3 protein is CASSSGLRGETQYF. The DNA for the CDR3 is TGTGCCAGCAGCTCGGGCCTACGGGGAGAGACCCAGTACTTC.

This sequence joins TRBV7-2 and TRBJ2-3, with TRBD2 matching over 12 bases. The CDR3 is 15 amino acids. The ends lost 4 bases at V and 6 bases at J; junction bases unmatched: 5. Per germline, CDR1 SGHTA and CDR2 FQGNSA. CDR3 sequence reads: CASSSWTSGVDTQYF. CDR3 coding DNA: TGTGCCAGCAGCTCCTGGACTAGCGGGGTGGATACGCAGTATTTT.

Here the CDR3 reads CASSLGQGGGYTF. The CDR3 DNA reads as TGTGCCAGCAGCTTAGGACAGGGAGGAGGCTACACCTTC. The chain combines TRBV5-4 with TRBJ1-2; 8 positions agree with TRBD1. V shed 2 bases, J shed 8 bases, and the junction held 5 bases outside the gene matches. Germline lookup yields CDR1 SGHNT and CDR2 YYREEE (reference sequence). The CDR3 contains 13 residues.

The chain is built from TRBV10-1 and TRBJ1-5, with D perhaps TRBD1 (5 bases). The V gene's germline CDR1 is WNHNN and CDR2 SYGVQD (reference sequence). The CDR3 is 17 amino acids. Trimming shortened V by 3 bases and J by 1 base, and 16 bases separated the two germline ends. The DNA for the CDR3 is TGCGCCAGCAGTGAACCCCAGAACAGGAAAAGCAATCAGCCCCAGCATTTT. Translated, it gives CASSEPQNRKSNQPQHF.

This sequence joins TRBV11-2 and TRBJ2-4; D gene ambiguous. The CDR3 has 14 amino acids. Trimming pared 3 bases from V and 4 bases from J, leaving 10 bases between. Germline values: CDR1 SGHAT, CDR2 FQNNGV. The CDR3 DNA follows: TGTGCCAGCAGCTTCGTATCAGGAAAAAACATTCAGTACTTC. Residues: CASSFVSGKNIQYF.

The chain is built from TRBV4-3 and TRBJ1-2, with 10 bases fitting TRBD1. The V gene end was trimmed by 4 bases and the J gene end by 6 bases; junction bases not matched to a gene: 11. The CDR3 length is 16 residues. Germline assignment: CDR1 LGHNA and CDR2 YSLEER. Here the CDR3 DNA reads TGCGCCAGCAGCCTTGGGACAGGGGTGCCGTTGGATGGCTACACCTTC. Its translation: CASSLGTGVPLDGYTF.

The chain is built from TRBV10-3 and TRBJ2-7; TRBD2 is a possible D gene (6 bases). Deletions cut 8 bases from V and 2 bases from J, with 10 bases between. Germline CDR1 is ENHRY and CDR2 is SYGVKD. This CDR3 spans 12 amino acids. CDR3 in amino acids: CAIGGVAYEQYF. CDR3 DNA: TGTGCCATCGGAGGGGTAGCCTACGAGCAGTACTTC.

The rearrangement uses TRBV13 and TRBJ2-3; D may be TRBD1 (6 bases). CDR1 is PRHDT and CDR2 is FYEKMQ in the germline V gene (reference sequence). V lost 5 bases, J lost 2 bases, and 14 bases lay in between. There are 15 residues in the CDR3. The CDR3 loop reads CASSVTGLTTDTQYF. The CDR3 nucleotides read TGTGCCAGCAGCGTTACAGGGTTGACCACAGATACGCAGTATTTT.

The rearrangement links TRBV2 to TRBJ1-3; 7 nucleotides align to TRBD1. The V gene end was trimmed by 7 bases and the J gene end by 2 bases; junction bases not matched to a gene: 14. The CDR3 length is 17 residues. The germline V gene has CDR1 SNHLY and CDR2 FYNNEI. CDR3 residues: CASMEQGKVAPGNTIYF. CDR3 DNA: TGTGCCAGCATGGAACAGGGGAAAGTGGCACCTGGAAACACCATATATTTT.

This clone turned up a few times. The chain combines TRBV6-5 with TRBJ1-4, with D possibly matching TRBD1 (6 bases). Germline-derived CDR1 and CDR2 are MNHEY and SVGAGI. CDR3 length: 11 residues. Trimming removed 8 bases from V and 11 bases from J, with 12 bases in between. CDR3: CASGYREKLFF. As DNA, the CDR3 is TGTGCCAGCGGGTACAGGGAGAAACTGTTTTTT.

This clone showed up just once. The CDR3 DNA sequence: TGTGCCAGCAGTTACTCGCAGACAGTTGAGCAGTTCTTC. This sequence encodes CASSYSQTVEQFF. The genes are TRBV6-6 and TRBJ2-1; D might be TRBD1 (5 bases). CDR1 MNHNY and CDR2 SVGAGI come from the germline V gene (reference sequence). Trimming took off 0 bases at V and 9 bases at J, with 9 bases between the two ends. The CDR3 loop spans 13 amino acids.

V is TRBV18 and J is TRBJ2-5; D remains unclear. CDR3 length: 13 amino acids. Trimming left V 2 bases short and J 5 bases short, with 9 bases between. Germline CDR1 and CDR2: KGHSH and LQKENI. The CDR3 DNA reads TGTGCCAGCTCACCAAAGAGGAGTGAGACCCAGTACTTC. This translates into CASSPKRSETQYF.

The chain links TRBV4-2 to TRBJ2-3; TRBD2 agrees at 7 bases. The length of the CDR3 is 17 residues. Germline lookup yields CDR1 LGHNA and CDR2 YNFKEQ. V was pared by 0 bases and J by 5 bases, with 11 bases of the junction left unmatched. Written as DNA, the CDR3 is TGTGCCAGCAGCCAAGATCTACCTAGCGGCCGAGAAGATACGCAGTATTTT. The encoded protein is CASSQDLPSGREDTQYF.

V usage is TRBV29-1 and J usage is TRBJ1-1, with TRBD1 identical over 7 bases. Per germline, CDR1 SQVTM and CDR2 ANQGSEA. The CDR3 has 13 residues. Trimming took 8 bases from V and 5 from J; bases not matched to a gene: 11. The CDR3 nucleotides read TGCAGCATCATGGGTAGGGGGCAAACTGAAGCTTTCTTT. It encodes CSIMGRGQTEAFF.

This clone has just one count. The chain has TRBV10-2 and TRBJ2-3; the match to TRBD2 covers 10 bases. The germline CDR1 and CDR2 sequences are WSHSY and SAAADI. The V and J ends lost 2 bases and 5 bases, in that order; junction bases with no gene match: 4. The CDR3 extends over 15 amino acids. The CDR3 bases are TGCGCCAGCAGTGAGAGCGGGGGGGCCGAAGATACGCAGTATTTT. It is translated as CASSESGGAEDTQYF.

This clone was recorded only once. The rearrangement links TRBV30 to TRBJ1-6, with no clear D. CDR3 length: 11 amino acids. The V and J ends lost 8 bases and 14 bases respectively, with 16 bases between them. The germline CDR1 and CDR2 sequences are GTSNPN and SVGIG (reference sequence). DNA of the CDR3: TGTGCCCGCCGGTCTGGTGTGGCCCTCCACTTT. It codes for CARRSGVALHF.

The CDR3 loop is CASSPFRGQDYEQYF. The CDR3 bases are TGTGCCAGCAGCCCCTTTAGGGGGCAGGACTACGAGCAGTACTTC. The chain joins TRBV11-2 to TRBJ2-7; 7 bases map to TRBD1. The CDR3 loop spans 15 amino acids. The germline V gene has CDR1 SGHAT and CDR2 FQNNGV. V gave up 5 bases and J gave up 3 bases; unmatched junction bases: 10.

The chain is built from TRBV19 and TRBJ2-7; 9 nucleotides agree with TRBD2. The V gene end was trimmed by 3 bases and the J gene end by 8 bases; junction bases not matched to a gene: 8. Germline CDR1 reads LNHDA; CDR2 reads SQIVND (reference sequence). This CDR3 has 14 residues. The CDR3 coding sequence is TGTGCCAGTAGTATCGATAGCGGGGGTTGGAAGCAGTACTTC. Its translation: CASSIDSGGWKQYF.

The chain uses TRBV15 and TRBJ1-3, with D unclear. The V gene's germline CDR1 is LNHNV and CDR2 YYDKDF (reference sequence). The CDR3 contains 15 residues. V lost 0 bases to trimming and J lost 0 bases, with 6 bases between them. The CDR3 DNA reads TGTGCCACCAGCAGAGACACGAGCTCTGGAAACACCATATATTTT. It yields the protein CATSRDTSSGNTIYF.

The V and J genes are TRBV10-1 and TRBJ2-3; no definite D call. Trimming removed 3 bases from V and 0 bases from J, with 10 bases in between. Germline assignment: CDR1 WNHNN and CDR2 SYGVQD (reference sequence). The CDR3 runs 15 residues. CDR3 protein: CASSDLEDSTDTQYF. The CDR3 DNA is TGCGCCAGCAGTGACCTCGAGGATAGCACAGATACGCAGTATTTT.

The chain employs TRBV6-5 and TRBJ2-2; a weak D match, TRBD2 (5 bases). V gave up 6 bases and J gave up 5 bases, with 16 bases separating them. Germline assignment: CDR1 MNHEY and CDR2 SVGAGI. The CDR3 has 15 amino acids. The CDR3 protein is CASSLLGLGTGELFF. DNA of the CDR3: TGTGCCAGCAGCCTTCTAGGACTCGGAACCGGGGAGCTGTTTTTT.